These T cell receptor beta chains were read from a single sample in a study of shared clonotypes between healthy human individuals. Clones were read by immunoSEQ multiplex PCR, and TCRdb kept only the in-frame ones, dropping some. The repertoire has 2 million to 2.5 million clones, 85% to 95% of them found once; the top ten carry 0.37%. Sequencing input: naive CD4+ T cells from PBMCs. The receptors shown here come from a young man in good health. Some clones in this sample may be carry-over from other donors' samples. Both conserved end residues are part of each CDR3. The order of the fields is V gene, J gene, D gene, clone size, CDR3 DNA, CDR3 protein. The D gene is left open where the match is weak. Some rows have no size entry. The others give once, few or many, or a class for an expanded clone.

TRBV7-2	TRBJ2-1	TRBD2	-	TGTGCCAGCAGCTTAGGGCTAGCGGGCTACAATGAGCAGTTCTTC	CASSLGLAGYNEQFF
TRBV6-1	TRBJ2-7	-	-	TGTGCCAGCAGTGAACGGAGTCCCTACGAGCAGTACTTC	CASSERSPYEQYF
TRBV4-1	TRBJ2-7	-	-	TGCGCCAGCAGCCAGGTCTTTGCTGGGGCCACCTACGAGCAGTACTTC	CASSQVFAGATYEQYF
TRBV18	TRBJ2-6	-	-	TGTGCCAGCTCACCACCGGGCAGCTACTCTGGGGCCAACGTCCTGACTTTC	CASSPPGSYSGANVLTF
TRBV20-1	TRBJ2-5	-	-	TGCAGTGCTATCCTAACCCCGACCCAGTACTTC	CSAILTPTQYF
TRBV7-3	TRBJ1-1	-	-	TGTGCCAGCAGCTTTAAGTGGGACACTGAAGCTTTCTTT	CASSFKWDTEAFF
TRBV7-8	TRBJ1-4	TRBD1	-	TGTGCCAGCAGCCCTTCGAGACAGGGGGCTGAAAAACTGTTTTTT	CASSPSRQGAEKLFF
TRBV10-3	TRBJ1-2	-	-	TGTGCCATCAGTGAGTCTGATGGCTACACCTTC	CAISESDGYTF
TRBV7-9	TRBJ2-7	TRBD1	-	TGTGCCAGCAGCTGGGAGACAGGGGGGCTCTCCGAGCAGTACTTC	CASSWETGGLSEQYF
TRBV7-8	TRBJ2-7	-	few	TGTGCCAGCAGCTTATCCTACGAGCAGTACTTC	CASSLSYEQYF
TRBV5-1	TRBJ1-2	TRBD1	-	TGCGCCAGCAGCTTGGCCGAAGGGGGCAATGGCTACACCTTC	CASSLAEGGNGYTF
TRBV5-4	TRBJ2-6	-	-	TGTGCCAGCAGCCTGATCTACTCTGGGGCCAACGTCCTGACTTTC	CASSLIYSGANVLTF
TRBV19	TRBJ2-7	-	-	TGTGCCAGTAGTATAGGTGAACGCTTGTACTTC	CASSIGERLYF
TRBV9	TRBJ2-2	-	-	TGTGCCAGCAGCGTTCAAAACAGCCTCCGAGCACCGGGGAGCATGTTTTTT	CASSVQNSLRAPGSMFF
TRBV30	TRBJ1-2	-	-	TGTGCCGGCAGGGCAGCCGGCCCCGGGGGCTACACCTTC	CAGRAAGPGGYTF
TRBV10-3	TRBJ2-3	TRBD2	-	TGTGCGGAGCTCCGGGAGGGCTCCACAGATACGCAGTATTTT	CAELREGSTDTQYF
TRBV5-1	TRBJ2-3	-	-	TGCGCCAGCAGCTGGAGCGCGGAAAAGGTAGATACGCAGTATTTT	CASSWSAEKVDTQYF
TRBV7-2	TRBJ2-1	TRBD2	-	TGTGCCAGCAGCCTCGTACTAGCGGGAATTGTAAATGAGCAGTTCTTC	CASSLVLAGIVNEQFF
TRBV30	TRBJ2-1	-	-	TGTGCCTGGAGTTCAGGGGCAGATGAGCAGTTCTTC	CAWSSGADEQFF
TRBV9	TRBJ2-5	TRBD1	-	TGTGCCAGCAGCGGCCCGGGACAGGGGGCAGAGACCCAGTACTTC	CASSGPGQGAETQYF
TRBV19	TRBJ1-1	TRBD1	-	TGTGCCAGTACCAGGGGGACAGGGGGTGACGCTTTCTTT	CASTRGTGGDAFF
TRBV5-1	TRBJ2-2	-	-	TGCGCCAGCAGCTTGGCGGGCGGGCCCCCAGACACCGGGGAGCTGTTTTTT	CASSLAGGPPDTGELFF